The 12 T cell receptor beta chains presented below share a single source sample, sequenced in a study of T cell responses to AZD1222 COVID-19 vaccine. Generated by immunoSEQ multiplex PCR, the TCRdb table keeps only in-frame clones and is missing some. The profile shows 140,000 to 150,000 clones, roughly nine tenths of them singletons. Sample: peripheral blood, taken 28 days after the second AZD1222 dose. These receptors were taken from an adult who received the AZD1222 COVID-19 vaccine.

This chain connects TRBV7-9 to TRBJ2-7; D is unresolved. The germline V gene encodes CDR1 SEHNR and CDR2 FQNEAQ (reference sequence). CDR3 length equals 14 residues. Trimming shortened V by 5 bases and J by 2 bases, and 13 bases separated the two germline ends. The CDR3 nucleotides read TGTGCCAGCAGCCTCCCCCGAGATACCTACGAGCAGTACTTC. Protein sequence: CASSLPRDTYEQYF. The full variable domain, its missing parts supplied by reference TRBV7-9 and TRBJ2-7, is DTGVSQNPRHKITKRGQNVTFRCDPISEHNRLYWYRQTLGQGPEFLTYFQNEAQLEKSRLLSDRFSAERPKGSFSTLEIQRTEQGDSAMYLCASSLPRDTYEQYFGPGTRLTVT.

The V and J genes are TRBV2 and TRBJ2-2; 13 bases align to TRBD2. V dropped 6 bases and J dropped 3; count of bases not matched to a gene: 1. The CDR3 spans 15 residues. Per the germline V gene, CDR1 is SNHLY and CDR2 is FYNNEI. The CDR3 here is CASRGTSGDTGELFF. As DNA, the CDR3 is TGTGCCAGCAGGGGGACTAGCGGGGACACCGGGGAGCTGTTTTTT. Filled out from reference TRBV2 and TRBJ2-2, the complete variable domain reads EPEVTQTPSHQVTQMGQEVILRCVPISNHLYFYWYRQILGQKVEFLVSFYNNEISEKSEIFDDQFSVERPDGSNFTLKIRSTKLEDSAMYFCASRGTSGDTGELFFGEGSRLTVL.

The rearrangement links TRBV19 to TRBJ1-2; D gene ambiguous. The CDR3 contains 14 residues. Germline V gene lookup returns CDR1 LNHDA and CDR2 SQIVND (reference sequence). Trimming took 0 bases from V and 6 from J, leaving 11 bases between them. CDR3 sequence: CASSIDRRRDGYTF. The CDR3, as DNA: TGTGCCAGTAGTATAGATCGGAGAAGGGATGGCTACACCTTC.

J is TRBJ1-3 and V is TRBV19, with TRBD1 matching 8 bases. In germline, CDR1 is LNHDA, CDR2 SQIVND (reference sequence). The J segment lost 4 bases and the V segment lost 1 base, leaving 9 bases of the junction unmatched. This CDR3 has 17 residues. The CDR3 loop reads CASSIGPGQGPGNTIYF. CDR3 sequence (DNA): TGTGCCAGTAGTATAGGTCCAGGACAGGGCCCGGGAAACACCATATATTTT.

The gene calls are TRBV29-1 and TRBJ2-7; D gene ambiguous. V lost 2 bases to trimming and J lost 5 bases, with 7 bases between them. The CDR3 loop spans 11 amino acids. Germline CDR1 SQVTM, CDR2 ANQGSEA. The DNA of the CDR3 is TGCAGCGTTGAAATGTTCGACGAGCAGTACTTC. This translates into CSVEMFDEQYF.

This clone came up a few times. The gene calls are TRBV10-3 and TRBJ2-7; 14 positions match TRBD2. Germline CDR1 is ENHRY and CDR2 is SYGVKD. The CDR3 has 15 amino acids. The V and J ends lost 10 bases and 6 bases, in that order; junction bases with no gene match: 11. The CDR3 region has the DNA TGTGCCACCCTTGGGACTAGCGGGAGATCTACCGAGCAGTACTTC. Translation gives CATLGTSGRSTEQYF.

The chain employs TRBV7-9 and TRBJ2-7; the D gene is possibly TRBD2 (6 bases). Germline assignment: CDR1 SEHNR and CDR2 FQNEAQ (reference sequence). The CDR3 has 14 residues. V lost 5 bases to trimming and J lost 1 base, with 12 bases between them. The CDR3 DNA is TGTGCCAGCAGCACTTTGGGGGGATCCTACGAGCAGTACTTC. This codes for CASSTLGGSYEQYF. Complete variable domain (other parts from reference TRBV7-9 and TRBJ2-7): DTGVSQNPRHKITKRGQNVTFRCDPISEHNRLYWYRQTLGQGPEFLTYFQNEAQLEKSRLLSDRFSAERPKGSFSTLEIQRTEQGDSAMYLCASSTLGGSYEQYFGPGTRLTVT.

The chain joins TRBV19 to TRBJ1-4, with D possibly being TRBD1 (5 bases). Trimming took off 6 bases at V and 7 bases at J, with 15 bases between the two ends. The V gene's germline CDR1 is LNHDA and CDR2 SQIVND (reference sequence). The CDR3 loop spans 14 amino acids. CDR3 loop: CASRDGGDPEKLFF. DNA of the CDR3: TGTGCCAGTAGAGACGGGGGGGACCCTGAAAAACTGTTTTTT. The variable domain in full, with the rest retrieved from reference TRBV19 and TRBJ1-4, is DGGITQSPKYLFRKEGQNVTLSCEQNLNHDAMYWYRQDPGQGLRLIYYSQIVNDFQKGDIAEGYSVSREKKESFPLTVTSAQKNPTAFYLCASRDGGDPEKLFFGSGTQLSVL.

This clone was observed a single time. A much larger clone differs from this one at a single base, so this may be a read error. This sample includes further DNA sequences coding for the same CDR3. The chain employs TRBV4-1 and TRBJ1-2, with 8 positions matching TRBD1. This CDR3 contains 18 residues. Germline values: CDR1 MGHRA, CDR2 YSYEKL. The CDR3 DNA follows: TGCGCCAGTAGCCAAGATCCCCCAGGGGGCGCGGGGAACTATGGCTACACCTTC. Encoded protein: CASSQDPPGGAGNYGYTF.

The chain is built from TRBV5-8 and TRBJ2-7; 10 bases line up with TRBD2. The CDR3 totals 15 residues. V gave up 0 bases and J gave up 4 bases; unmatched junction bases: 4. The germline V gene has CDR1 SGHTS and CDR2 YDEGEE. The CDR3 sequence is CASSLGPSGSYEQYF. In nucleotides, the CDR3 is TGTGCCAGCAGCTTGGGTCCTAGCGGGAGTTACGAGCAGTACTTC.

CDR3 loop: CAISEPTGLNYGYTF. CDR3 nucleotide sequence: TGTGCCATCAGTGAGCCGACAGGGTTGAACTATGGCTACACCTTC. The chain has TRBV10-3 and TRBJ1-2; 7 bases match TRBD1. Germline CDR1 ENHRY, CDR2 SYGVKD. The CDR3 extends over 15 amino acids. V trimming: 2 bases; J trimming: 2 bases; junction bases outside the gene matches: 5.

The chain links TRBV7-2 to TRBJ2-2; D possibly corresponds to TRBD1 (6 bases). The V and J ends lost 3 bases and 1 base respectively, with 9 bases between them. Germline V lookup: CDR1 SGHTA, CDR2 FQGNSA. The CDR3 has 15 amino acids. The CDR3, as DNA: TGTGCCAGCAGCTTCAACAGGGTGAACACCGGGGAGCTGTTTTTT. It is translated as CASSFNRVNTGELFF.